The 30 T cell receptor beta chains in this list originate from one sample, sequenced in a study of breast tumors, draining lymph nodes, adjacent tissues. Via MiXCR, TCRdb re-called the multiplex PCR reads, giving one row per CDR3 protein. Found here are about 270,000 distinct CDR3 sequences, roughly 31% of them singletons; the top ten hold under 1.2%. Samples came from axillary lymph nodes draining the breast cancer. Sequencing used axillary lymph node tissue. These receptors all stem from a female donor with breast cancer. Some clones in this sample may be carry-over from other donors' samples.

Many counts were recorded for this clonotype. V gene TRBV5-5 combines with J gene TRBJ2-7; 9 bases line up with TRBD2. CDR1 is SGHKS and CDR2 is YYEKEE in the germline V gene (reference sequence). Trimming cost V 2 bases and J 2 bases; bases outside gene matches: 5. The CDR3 consists of 15 residues. For the CDR3, the DNA is TGTGCCAGCAGCTTTCTAGCGGGACCCACCTACGAGCAGTACTTC. Translating it yields CASSFLAGPTYEQYF.

The chain is built from TRBV29-1 and TRBJ2-1; 9 nucleotides match TRBD2. CDR3 size: 15 residues. Trimming at V came to 3 bases and at J to 3 bases, leaving 6 bases not matched to a gene. Germline V CDR1 and CDR2: SQVTM, ANQGSEA. The CDR3 DNA sequence: TGCAGCGTTGATGTAGTAGCGGGAGACTACAATGAGCAGTTCTTC. Translated: CSVDVVAGDYNEQFF.

This clonotype was picked up many times. V gene TRBV6-5 combines with J gene TRBJ1-5; no clear D gene. The CDR3 runs to 15 residues. From germline, CDR1 is MNHEY and CDR2 SVGAGI. V gave up 7 bases and J gave up 0 bases, with 13 bases separating them. The CDR3 region has the DNA TGTGCCAGCAAACCGAGGGAGTATAGCAATCAGCCCCAGCATTTT. The encoded protein is CASKPREYSNQPQHF.

On this clonotype: A read error may account for a junction end that differs from germline. The V call is TRBV6-2 or TRBV6-3, the J call TRBJ2-5, with 10 bases lining up with TRBD2. Germline lookup yields CDR1 MNHEY and CDR2 SVGEGT. The CDR3 runs 17 residues. CDR3 residues: CASSHSPSGSWQETQYF. The CDR3 bases are TGTGCCAGCAGTCACTCGCCTAGCGGGAGTTGGCAAGAGACCCAGTACTTC.

Remarks on this clonotype: A read error may explain this, as a much larger clone is one base away. The V and J genes are TRBV6-5 and TRBJ1-5; D is unresolved. The CDR3 contains 13 residues. The V gene's germline CDR1 is MNHEY and CDR2 SVGAGI. Trimming cost V 5 bases and J 6 bases, with 11 bases left between them. The CDR3 sequence is CASSPDVSQPQHF. In DNA form, the CDR3 reads TGTGCCAGCAGTCCGGACGTATCTCAGCCCCAGCATTTT.

This clonotype was counted many times. The chain couples TRBV5-1 to TRBJ1-6; a possible D gene is TRBD1 (5 bases). From germline, CDR1 is SGHRS and CDR2 YFSETQ. There are 15 residues in the CDR3. Trimming cost V 5 bases and J 7 bases, with 16 bases left between them. CDR3 sequence: CASSGVTGANSPLHF. The CDR3 bases are TGCGCCAGCAGTGGGGTTACAGGAGCAAATTCACCCCTCCACTTT.

The chain has TRBV5-4 and TRBJ2-5; 10 nucleotides agree with TRBD1. Germline CDR1 is SGHNT and CDR2 is YYREEE (reference sequence). The CDR3 consists of 16 residues. The ends lost 4 bases at V and 2 bases at J; junction bases unmatched: 8. CDR3: CASSTRDRGPQETQYF. In DNA, the CDR3 is TGTGCCAGCAGCACAAGGGACAGGGGTCCGCAAGAGACCCAGTACTTC.

A remark on this clonotype: A much larger clone lies one base from this, so it may be a read error. This rearrangement joins TRBV19 to TRBJ2-1; D gene ambiguous. V was shortened by 7 bases and J by 9 bases, with 10 bases between the two germline ends. The CDR3 contains 11 residues. Germline values: CDR1 LNHDA, CDR2 SQIVND (reference sequence). CDR3 loop: CASKRRGEQFF. As DNA, the CDR3 is TGTGCCAGTAAGAGAAGAGGTGAGCAGTTCTTC. The variable domain in full, with the rest retrieved from reference TRBV19 and TRBJ2-1, is DGGITQSPKYLFRKEGQNVTLSCEQNLNHDAMYWYRQDPGQGLRLIYYSQIVNDFQKGDIAEGYSVSREKKESFPLTVTSAQKNPTAFYLCASKRRGEQFFGPGTRLTVL.

A note on this clonotype: The junction shows a germline mismatch at one end, possibly a read error. The chain is built from TRBV19 and TRBJ1-5; D is uncertain. This CDR3 has 15 residues. In germline, CDR1 is LNHDA, CDR2 SQIVND (reference sequence). The CDR3 DNA sequence: TGTGCCAGTAGTATGACTCGGACTGGCAATGAGCCCCAGCATTTT. Translated: CASSMTRTGNEPQHF.

In this sample, this clonotype turned up many times. The V and J genes are TRBV4-3 and TRBJ1-2; D call uncertain. Deletions cut 1 base from V and 8 bases from J, with 11 bases between. The V gene's germline CDR1 is LGHNA and CDR2 YSLEER. This CDR3 has 13 amino acids. The CDR3 sequence is CASSQVGMRGYTF. The DNA for the CDR3 is TGCGCCAGCAGCCAAGTAGGAATGAGGGGCTACACCTTC.

In its sample, this clonotype was seen a few times. This chain joins TRBV30 and TRBJ2-5; 7 bases agree with TRBD2. The CDR3 has 12 residues. The trim removed 5 bases at V and 2 bases at J, leaving 2 bases unmatched. Germline V lookup: CDR1 GTSNPN, CDR2 SVGIG (reference sequence). This CDR3 is CAWGTNQETQYF. CDR3 DNA sequence: TGTGCCTGGGGGACTAATCAAGAGACCCAGTACTTC.

The chain carries TRBV20-1 and TRBJ2-1, with a tentative D call TRBD2 (5 bases). Trimming shortened V by 3 bases and J by 6 bases, and 9 bases separated the two germline ends. Germline V lookup: CDR1 DFQATT, CDR2 SNEGSKA (reference sequence). The CDR3 runs 12 residues. The CDR3 loop reads CSASTRSNEQFF. The CDR3 bases are TGCAGTGCTAGCACTAGGAGCAATGAGCAGTTCTTC.

The chain uses TRBV28 and TRBJ1-4; D not resolved. The CDR3 sequence is 14 residues long. Trimming cost V 6 bases and J 4 bases, with 12 bases left between them. In germline, CDR1 is MDHEN, CDR2 SYDVKM. CDR3 sequence: CASRNIAINEKLFF. Here the CDR3 DNA reads TGTGCCAGCAGAAATATAGCCATTAATGAAAAACTGTTTTTT.

As concerns this clonotype: This may arise from a read error, as a much more abundant clone is one base away. This chain connects TRBV12-3 or TRBV12-4 to TRBJ2-1, with D unclear. Trimming shortened V by 2 bases and J by 8 bases, and 16 bases separated the two germline ends. CDR3 size: 15 residues. CDR3 coding DNA: TGTGCCAGCAGTTTAACCCGTAGGCAGCACGATGAGCAGTTCTTC. Translation: CASSLTRRQHDEQFF.

V gene TRBV12-3 or TRBV12-4 combines with J gene TRBJ2-1; TRBD2 matches 7 bases. The CDR3 contains 14 residues. With V trimmed by 3 bases and J by 8 bases, 7 bases remained unmatched. DNA of the CDR3: TGTGCCAGCAGTTTCCGGGGGGTTTATGATGAGCAGTTCTTC. Translated: CASSFRGVYDEQFF.

This clonotype was recorded at least ten times. The chain is built from TRBV4-1 and TRBJ2-7; D unresolved. Germline values: CDR1 MGHRA, CDR2 YSYEKL. There are 13 residues in the CDR3. Trimming removed 0 bases at V and 6 bases at J, with 9 bases between. In DNA form, the CDR3 reads TGCGCCAGCAGCCAAGAAGTGGTACCCGAGCAGTACTTC. Amino acids: CASSQEVVPEQYF.

The chain carries TRBV11-3 and TRBJ1-1, with no clear D. Germline CDR1 reads SGHNT; CDR2 reads YENEEA. The CDR3 sequence is 11 residues long. V lost 1 base and J lost 11, with 8 bases in between. The CDR3 DNA follows: TGTGCCAGCAGCTTAGTAGGGTTGGCTTTCTTT. Translation: CASSLVGLAFF.

As concerns this clonotype: This CDR3 fails to terminate in the conserved phenylalanine or tryptophan, so it likely reflects a read error. The DNA is omitted, as the CDR3 cannot be located on it reliably, and the CDR3 follows TCRdb's listing. The chain joins TRBV24-1 to TRBJ2-2; the table's D call of TRBD1 was not tested on the DNA. CDR1 KGHDR and CDR2 SFDVKD come from the germline V gene. Both ends counted, the CDR3 spans 11 residues. CDR3 residues: CATKRETPGRI.

This clonotype was seen at least ten times. J is TRBJ2-7 and V is TRBV19, with a tentative D call TRBD1 (5 bases). The germline V and J ends were trimmed by 4 bases and 6 bases, with 16 bases remaining between them. CDR1 and CDR2 (germline): LNHDA, SQIVND (reference sequence). The CDR3 covers 14 residues. CDR3 protein: CASSRDRASGEQYF. The CDR3 coding sequence is TGTGCCAGTAGTAGAGACAGAGCCTCGGGCGAGCAGTACTTC.

This clonotype was counted ten times or more. The CDR3 reads CASSEYGTGPYEQYF. In DNA, the CDR3 is TGCGCCAGCAGTGAGTACGGGACTGGCCCATACGAGCAGTACTTC. The chain has TRBV10-2 and TRBJ2-7, with D perhaps matching TRBD2 (6 bases). The germline V gene has CDR1 WSHSY and CDR2 SAAADI. The CDR3 runs 15 residues. With 1 base removed from V and 4 bases from J, the gap between germline ends came to 14 bases.

The sample holds many counts of this clonotype. The J gene is TRBJ2-1, the V gene TRBV4-2, with 8 nucleotides matching TRBD1. V lost 1 base to trimming and J lost 7 bases; unmatched junction nucleotides: 12. The CDR3 length is 17 residues. Germline CDR1 and CDR2: LGHNA and YNFKEQ. The CDR3 loop reads CASSQGAAGGSSNEQFF. The DNA of the CDR3 is TGTGCCAGCAGCCAAGGGGCCGCAGGGGGCAGTTCTAATGAGCAGTTCTTC.

This clonotype appeared many times. The gene calls are TRBV4-2 and TRBJ2-5; 9 bases line up with TRBD1. In germline, CDR1 is LGHNA, CDR2 YNFKEQ. The CDR3 has 16 residues. V was pared by 0 bases and J by 3 bases, with 5 bases of the junction left unmatched. CDR3 residues: CASSQDETGGKETQYF. The CDR3 region has the DNA TGTGCCAGCAGCCAAGACGAGACAGGGGGGAAAGAGACCCAGTACTTC.

This clonotype was observed many times. The genes are TRBV9 and TRBJ2-1, with 11 bases aligning to TRBD2. The CDR3 sequence is 14 residues long. Germline V gene lookup returns CDR1 SGDLS and CDR2 YYNGEE. Unmatched junction bases numbered 6, after V lost 5 bases and J lost 8 bases. CDR3 DNA sequence: TGTGCCAGCAGGGCTAGCGGGAGGACCGATGAGCAGTTCTTC. Translating it yields CASRASGRTDEQFF.

This clonotype was picked up many times. J is TRBJ2-7 and V is TRBV15, with unresolved D. V shed 0 bases and J shed 3 bases, with 6 bases lying between them. Germline CDR1 and CDR2: LNHNV and YYDKDF (reference sequence). This CDR3 region has 13 residues. The CDR3: CATSREGNYEQYF. In DNA, the CDR3 is TGTGCCACCAGCAGAGAAGGGAACTACGAGCAGTACTTC.

Many counts were recorded for this clonotype. The V gene is TRBV19, the J gene TRBJ2-1; possibly TRBD2 for D (6 bases). The CDR3 has 16 amino acids. Trimming left V 3 bases short and J 4 bases short, with 16 bases between. Germline CDR1 and CDR2: LNHDA and SQIVND (reference sequence). The CDR3 region is CASSIGGALLYNEQFF. CDR3 nucleotide sequence: TGTGCCAGTAGTATTGGCGGGGCTCTTCTTTACAATGAGCAGTTCTTC. Variable domain in full (rest from reference TRBV19 and TRBJ2-1): DGGITQSPKYLFRKEGQNVTLSCEQNLNHDAMYWYRQDPGQGLRLIYYSQIVNDFQKGDIAEGYSVSREKKESFPLTVTSAQKNPTAFYLCASSIGGALLYNEQFFGPGTRLTVL.

This clonotype appeared many times. The chain links TRBV5-1 to TRBJ2-2; 11 nucleotides align to TRBD2. The V gene end was trimmed by 0 bases and the J gene end by 1 base; junction bases not matched to a gene: 5. The CDR3 has 18 residues. The germline gives CDR1 SGHRS, CDR2 YFSETQ. The CDR3 spells CASSLGLAGGLNTGELFF. The CDR3 region has the DNA TGCGCCAGCAGCTTGGGCCTAGCGGGAGGTTTGAACACCGGGGAGCTGTTTTTT.

In the case of this clonotype: This clone may be a read error of a much larger clone one base away. The chain combines TRBV20-1 with TRBJ2-1, with D unclear. The CDR3 spans 14 residues. Trimming cost V 3 bases and J 9 bases, with 18 bases left between them. CDR1 is DFQATT and CDR2 is SNEGSKA in the germline V gene (reference sequence). For the CDR3, the DNA is TGCAGTGCTAGTTTCCCGGCGGCGGAGACTGAGCAGTTCTTC. Amino acid sequence: CSASFPAAETEQFF.

Regarding this clonotype: This sequence may be a read error, since a much larger clone differs from it by one base. V and J are TRBV19 and TRBJ1-5, with 7 bases identical to TRBD1. Unmatched junction bases numbered 6, after V lost 8 bases and J lost 2 bases. There are 14 residues in the CDR3. The V gene's germline CDR1 is LNHDA and CDR2 SQIVND (reference sequence). The CDR3 sequence is CASGNTGGNQPQHF. CDR3 DNA sequence: TGTGCCAGTGGCAATACAGGGGGCAATCAGCCCCAGCATTTT.

J is TRBJ2-1 and V is TRBV20-1, with TRBD1 identical over 9 bases. CDR1 and CDR2 (germline): DFQATT, SNEGSKA (reference sequence). The V and J ends lost 0 bases and 6 bases, in that order; junction bases with no gene match: 9. This CDR3 comprises 16 residues. CDR3 sequence (DNA): TGCAGTGCTAGAGATACAGGGGGCGCGTCACCCAATGAGCAGTTCTTC. The encoded protein is CSARDTGGASPNEQFF.

Many counts were recorded for this clonotype. This sequence joins TRBV7-9 and TRBJ2-1; D is undetermined. The CDR3 has 15 amino acids. The V gene lost 2 bases and the J gene lost 5 bases, with 13 bases spanning the gap. The germline V gene has CDR1 SEHNR and CDR2 FQNEAQ (reference sequence). The CDR3 nucleotides are TGTGCCAGCAGCTTATGGGGTCGGAGTAACAATGAGCAGTTCTTC. Residues: CASSLWGRSNNEQFF.